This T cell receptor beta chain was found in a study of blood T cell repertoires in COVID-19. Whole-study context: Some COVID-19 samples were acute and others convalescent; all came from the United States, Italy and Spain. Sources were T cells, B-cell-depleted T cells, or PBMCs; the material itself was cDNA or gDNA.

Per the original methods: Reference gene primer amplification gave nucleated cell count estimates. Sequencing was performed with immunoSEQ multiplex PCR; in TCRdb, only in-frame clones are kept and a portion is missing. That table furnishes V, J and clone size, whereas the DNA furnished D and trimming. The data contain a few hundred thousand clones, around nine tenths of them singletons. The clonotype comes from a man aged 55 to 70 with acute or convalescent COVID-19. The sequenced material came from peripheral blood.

The CDR3 here is CASSLYTDTQYF. The CDR3 region has the DNA TGCGCCAGCAGCTTATACACAGATACGCAGTATTTT. This sequence joins TRBV5-1 and TRBJ2-3; D gene ambiguous. Trimming removed 2 bases at V and 2 bases at J, with 3 bases between. Germline CDR1 is SGHRS and CDR2 is YFSETQ. CDR3 length: 12 amino acids.